This TCR beta chain was recovered during a study of T cell responses to AZD1222 COVID-19 vaccine. Trimming stripped 1 base from V and 4 bases from J, with 8 bases between. In germline, CDR1 is LGHNA, CDR2 YNFKEQ. The CDR3 is 13 amino acids. Clones were sequenced by immunoSEQ multiplex PCR, and TCRdb holds only the in-frame ones, with some missing. The data contain fewer than 250,000 clones, around 92% of them seen just once; the ten biggest clones take up over 1%. The receptor comes from an adult in good health. Sequences were derived from peripheral blood, sampled on day 0 of AZD1222 vaccination. The chain links TRBV4-2 to TRBJ2-7, with D unclear. CDR3 region: CASSQGLGYEQYF. For the CDR3, the DNA is TGTGCCAGCAGCCAAGGGCTCGGGTACGAGCAGTACTTC.